This passage covers 22 T cell receptor beta chains from one sample sequenced in a study of vaccination and CD4 T cells after COVID-19. As to treatment: roughly 11-day PBMC culture with coronavirus spike peptide pools or control peptides (ViraFEST assay). Cultured CD4+ T cells had their DNA profiled by the Oncomine TCR Beta short-read assay. Each CDR3 protein gets one entry after TCRdb re-called the PCR reads with MiXCR. The sample consists of 15,000 to 20,000 distinct CDR3 sequences, just under 80% of them appearing once. The antigens for these receptors are not known. Source: CD4+ T cells from blood, cultured in vitro, taken after SARS-CoV-2 vaccination. The receptor set was obtained from a human donor who received a COVID-19 vaccine.

On this clonotype: The junction does not match germline at one end; this may be a read error. V usage is TRBV2 and J usage is TRBJ1-2; 7 nucleotides agree with TRBD1. CDR1 is SNHLY, CDR2 FYNNEI, per germline. CDR3 length: 13 residues. The CDR3 sequence is CVSSYRGNYGYTF. The CDR3, as DNA: TGTGTCAGCAGTTACAGGGGTAACTATGGCTACACCTTC.

The chain is built from TRBV6-5 and TRBJ1-5, with TRBD1 identical over 8 bases. Germline CDR1 reads MNHEY; CDR2 reads SVGAGI. This CDR3 spans 17 amino acids. With 2 bases clipped from V and 0 bases from J, the junction kept 6 bases outside the gene matches. The DNA for the CDR3 is TGTGCCAGCAGTTACCGGGACAGGACCTTTAGCAATCAGCCCCAGCATTTT. This encodes CASSYRDRTFSNQPQHF.

The chain recombines TRBV11-3 with TRBJ1-2, with a tentative D call TRBD1 (6 bases). The CDR3 length is 12 residues. Between the trimmed V and J ends, which lost 1 base and 10 bases, there was a span of 10 bases. Germline-derived CDR1 and CDR2 are SGHNT and YENEEA. The CDR3 bases are TGTGCCAGCAGCTTAGGGCCAGGGGCCTACACCTTC. It translates to CASSLGPGAYTF. Full variable domain (missing parts from reference TRBV11-3 and TRBJ1-2): EAGVVQSPRYKIIEKKQPVAFWCNPISGHNTLYWYLQNLGQGPELLIRYENEEAVDDSQLPKDRFSAERLKGVDSTLKIQPAELGDSAVYLCASSLGPGAYTFGSGTRLTVV.

The chain carries TRBV6-2 or TRBV6-3 and TRBJ2-3; 10 bases agree with TRBD2. After removal of 3 bases from V and 2 bases from J, the junction contained 5 bases not matched to a gene. The CDR3 sequence is 16 residues long. Germline loops: CDR1 MNHEY, CDR2 SVGEGT. The CDR3 DNA follows: TGTGCCAGCAGTTATGGGCTAGCGGGGGCCACAGATACGCAGTATTTT. The encoded protein is CASSYGLAGATDTQYF.

The chain recombines TRBV20-1 with TRBJ2-2; 7 bases are a match to TRBD1. The V gene's germline CDR1 is DFQATT and CDR2 SNEGSKA (reference sequence). This CDR3 spans 14 amino acids. V dropped 6 bases and J dropped 3; count of bases not matched to a gene: 7. CDR3 amino acids: CSATTGPDTGELFF. The CDR3 DNA reads TGCAGTGCCACGACAGGGCCGGACACCGGGGAGCTGTTTTTT.

The chain couples TRBV19 to TRBJ1-5, with 9 bases identical to TRBD1. Looked up from germline, CDR1 is LNHDA and CDR2 is SQIVND (reference sequence). V trimming: 4 bases; J trimming: 7 bases; junction bases outside the gene matches: 8. The CDR3 consists of 15 residues. CDR3 amino acids: CASSRTGGSRQPQHF. DNA for the CDR3: TGTGCCAGTAGTAGAACAGGGGGCTCTCGGCAGCCCCAGCATTTT.

The chain recombines TRBV30 with TRBJ2-5; perhaps TRBD1 as D (5 bases). Germline CDR1 reads GTSNPN; CDR2 reads SVGIG (reference sequence). The V gene lost 8 bases and the J gene lost 3 bases, with 13 bases spanning the gap. This CDR3 is built from 12 residues. DNA of the CDR3: TGTGCCGGAACCAGACAGAAAGAGACCCAGTACTTC. Protein product: CAGTRQKETQYF. Using reference TRBV30 and TRBJ2-5 for the parts outside the CDR3, the full variable domain is SQTIHQWPATLVQPVGSPLSLECTVEGTSNPNLYWYRQAAGRGLQLLFYSVGIGQISSEVPQNLSASRPQDRQFILSSKKLLLSDSGFYLCAGTRQKETQYFGPGTRLLVL.

The V gene is TRBV2, the J gene TRBJ1-1, with D possibly TRBD1 on 5 matching bases. Trimming stripped 5 bases from V and 1 base from J, with 8 bases between. CDR1 and CDR2 from the germline V gene are SNHLY and FYNNEI. The CDR3 is 13 amino acids. The CDR3 protein is CASSIRENTEAFF. The CDR3 nucleotides are TGTGCCAGCAGTATCAGGGAGAACACTGAAGCTTTCTTT.

The J gene is TRBJ2-3, the V gene TRBV21-1; TRBD2, as called in the table, went unchecked against the DNA. TRBV21-1 is a listed pseudogene. The CDR3 is made up of 18 amino acids. CDR3 protein: CASWGLASGGASTDTQYF. The CDR3 nucleotides are TGTGCCAGCTGGGGACTGGCTAGCGGGGGGGCGAGCACAGATACGCAGTATTTT.

V usage is TRBV19 and J usage is TRBJ1-1; D gene ambiguous. The CDR3 sequence is 12 residues long. Trimming stripped 5 bases from V and 4 bases from J, with 8 bases between. Per the germline V gene, CDR1 is LNHDA and CDR2 is SQIVND (reference sequence). This chain's CDR3 is CASSWAGTEAFF. The CDR3 DNA reads TGTGCCAGTAGTTGGGCAGGCACTGAAGCTTTCTTT.

As for this clonotype: Germline and junction disagree at one end, which may indicate a read error. This chain uses TRBV5-3 with TRBJ2-5; the D gene could be TRBD1 or TRBD2 (5 bases each). TRBV5-3 is treated as an ORF (open reading frame) with a function not yet certain. CDR3 length: 13 amino acids. CDR3 in amino acids: CASSSPGTQTQYF. Here the CDR3 DNA reads TGTGCCAGCAGCTCCCCGGGGACCCAGACCCAGTACTTC.

This clonotype turned up a few times. The rearrangement links TRBV6-1 to TRBJ2-5; D is uncertain. CDR1 is MNHNS, CDR2 SASEGT, per germline. The V end was cut by 3 bases, the J end by 1 base, with 12 bases between. There are 15 residues in the CDR3. The CDR3 here is CASSDPSHFQETQYF. The CDR3 bases are TGTGCCAGCAGTGACCCTTCCCATTTCCAAGAGACCCAGTACTTC.

With regard to this clonotype: One end of the junction varies from germline; a read error may be responsible. This chain connects TRBV24-1 to TRBJ1-6; maybe TRBD1 (5 bases). Germline V gene data show CDR1 as KGHDR and CDR2 as SFDVKD. The CDR3 has 16 amino acids. The CDR3 DNA sequence: TGTGCCAGCAGTGCGAGGGGTACCTCCTATAATTCACCCCTCCACTTT. This codes for CASSARGTSYNSPLHF.

The chain's CDR3 is CASSGGTIRLANYGYTF. Here the CDR3 DNA reads TGTGCCAGCAGTGGGGGGACGATCCGATTAGCTAACTATGGCTACACCTTC. The chain is built from TRBV6-1 and TRBJ1-2; D might be TRBD1 (5 bases). The V gene lost 4 bases and the J gene lost 0 bases, with 18 bases spanning the gap. Germline V gene sequence: CDR1 MNHNS, CDR2 SASEGT. The CDR3 sequence is 17 residues long.

This chain connects TRBV19 to TRBJ1-5, with 8 bases fitting TRBD1. CDR1 and CDR2 from the germline V gene are LNHDA and SQIVND (reference sequence). Losses at the gene ends were 4 bases for V and 4 bases for J; bases not matched to a gene: 3. The CDR3 extends over 14 amino acids. CDR3 bases: TGTGCCAGTAGTACGGGACAGGTAAATCAGCCCCAGCATTTT. It codes for CASSTGQVNQPQHF.

This chain joins TRBV28 and TRBJ2-7; D is possibly TRBD1 (6 bases). V was trimmed by 3 bases and J by 0 bases, leaving 9 bases between them. The CDR3 runs to 14 residues. Germline-derived CDR1 and CDR2 are MDHEN and SYDVKM. CDR3 in amino acids: CASSLGTSSYEQYF. CDR3 sequence (DNA): TGTGCCAGCAGTTTGGGGACATCCTCCTACGAGCAGTACTTC.

The chain combines TRBV7-9 with TRBJ2-2, with 8 bases aligning to TRBD1. This CDR3 contains 16 residues. The germline V gene has CDR1 SEHNR and CDR2 FQNEAQ (reference sequence). J lost 5 bases, V lost 2 bases, and 7 bases had no gene match. This CDR3 is CASSLTTGVSTGELFF. The CDR3, as DNA: TGTGCCAGCAGCTTAACGACAGGGGTATCGACCGGGGAGCTGTTTTTT.

The V gene is TRBV6-1, the J gene TRBJ2-3; 7 positions agree with TRBD2. Trimming removed 6 bases from V and 0 bases from J; junction bases left unmatched: 12. CDR3 length equals 17 residues. Germline CDR1 is MNHNS and CDR2 is SASEGT. The chain's CDR3 is CASSYGGGGGSTDTQYF. CDR3 coding DNA: TGTGCCAGCAGCTATGGTGGTGGGGGGGGGAGCACAGATACGCAGTATTTT.

This rearrangement joins TRBV11-3 to TRBJ2-3; the match to TRBD2 covers 11 bases. The germline gives CDR1 SGHNT, CDR2 YENEEA. The length of the CDR3 is 18 residues. V lost 1 base, J lost 2 bases, and 8 bases stayed unmatched. CDR3 sequence (DNA): TGTGCCAGCAGCTTAGTGAGCGGGACTAGCGGTTCCACAGATACGCAGTATTTT. Encoded protein: CASSLVSGTSGSTDTQYF.

The J gene is TRBJ2-5, the V gene TRBV5-6, with TRBD2 identical over 13 bases. The CDR3 contains 18 residues. V dropped 0 bases and J dropped 5; count of bases not matched to a gene: 10. Looked up from germline, CDR1 is SGHDT and CDR2 is YYEEEE. The CDR3 DNA sequence: TGTGCCAGCAGCTTGGCCCTGACTAGCGGGGGGATGGGGGAGACCCAGTACTTC. Encoded protein: CASSLALTSGGMGETQYF.

The V and J genes are TRBV21-1 and TRBJ1-5; TRBD1, the D gene given by the table, was not confirmed from the DNA. TRBV21-1 is assigned pseudogene status. This CDR3 has 20 amino acids. The CDR3 region is CASSKSACGGQGSSNQPQHF. CDR3 bases: TGTGCCAGCAGCAAAAGTGCGTGTGGGGGACAGGGCAGCAGCAATCAGCCCCAGCATTTT.

Here the CDR3 reads CAIRGALLSTNYGYTF. DNA of the CDR3: TGTGCCATCAGGGGGGCCCTACTTTCGACTAACTATGGCTACACCTTC. This chain links TRBV10-3 with TRBJ1-2, with a weak D call TRBD1 (6 bases). This CDR3 contains 16 residues. The V gene's germline CDR1 is ENHRY and CDR2 SYGVKD. Trimming took 6 bases from V and 0 from J, leaving 17 bases between them.